Following are 18 T cell receptor beta chains from one sample sequenced in a study of blood T cell repertoires in COVID-19. TCRdb keeps only in-frame clones here, not all; method: immunoSEQ multiplex PCR. The table lists 15,000 to 20,000 clones, roughly 78% of them singletons. The sequenced material came from peripheral blood. Source of these receptors: a man aged 55 to 70 with active or convalescent COVID-19.

V is TRBV6-5 and J is TRBJ1-1, with a possible D match to TRBD1 (6 bases). The CDR3 extends over 15 amino acids. Trimming took 5 bases from V and 0 from J, leaving 13 bases between them. Germline V gene lookup returns CDR1 MNHEY and CDR2 SVGAGI. In nucleotides, the CDR3 is TGTGCCAGCAGTCCTCCAGGGGAAATGAACACTGAAGCTTTCTTT. Translating it yields CASSPPGEMNTEAFF.

The chain employs TRBV2 and TRBJ2-5; possible D gene TRBD2, 5 bases. Per germline, CDR1 SNHLY and CDR2 FYNNEI. The CDR3 spans 15 residues. Trimming cost V 7 bases and J 6 bases, with 21 bases left between them. The CDR3 coding sequence is TGTGCCAGCAACCAAAGATCGGCGAGGGAACAGACCCAGTACTTC. It specifies CASNQRSAREQTQYF.

CDR3 coding DNA: TGCGCCAGTTCGACAGGAATGAACACCGGGGAGCTGTTTTTT. This gives the protein CASSTGMNTGELFF. J is TRBJ2-2 and V is TRBV5-1; D is perhaps TRBD1 (6 bases). Germline CDR1 and CDR2: SGHRS and YFSETQ. Trimming removed 8 bases at V and 1 base at J, with 12 bases between. The CDR3 runs to 14 residues. Using reference TRBV5-1 and TRBJ2-2 for the parts outside the CDR3, the full variable domain is KAGVTQTPRYLIKTRGQQVTLSCSPISGHRSVSWYQQTPGQGLQFLFEYFSETQRNKGNFPGRFSGRQFSNSRSEMNVSTLELGDSALYLCASSTGMNTGELFFGEGSRLTVL.

The chain joins TRBV28 to TRBJ1-6; 10 nucleotides agree with TRBD1. The CDR3 has 17 residues. Germline assignment: CDR1 MDHEN and CDR2 SYDVKM. Losses at the gene ends were 5 bases for V and 3 bases for J; bases not matched to a gene: 7. The CDR3 region has the DNA TGTGCCAGCAGTCGCGGGACAGGGGCCTTCTATAATTCACCCCTCCACTTT. Amino acids: CASSRGTGAFYNSPLHF.

This chain uses TRBV5-5 with TRBJ1-4; no clear D. The CDR3 is made up of 15 amino acids. Trimming pared 1 base from V and 5 bases from J, leaving 12 bases between. Germline-derived CDR1 and CDR2 are SGHKS and YYEKEE (reference sequence). The CDR3, as DNA: TGTGCCAGCAGCTTGCGTAAGGGAGGAAATGAAAAACTGTTTTTT. Its translation: CASSLRKGGNEKLFF.

The rearrangement joins TRBV15 to TRBJ1-6; unclear D gene. CDR1 and CDR2 from the germline V gene are LNHNV and YYDKDF (reference sequence). The CDR3 covers 16 residues. Deletions cut 5 bases from V and 8 bases from J, with 19 bases between. The chain's CDR3 is CATSSSVVAADSPLHF. DNA of the CDR3: TGTGCCACCAGCTCGAGCGTGGTAGCGGCAGATTCACCCCTCCACTTT.

The rearrangement links TRBV28 to TRBJ1-1, with D possibly matching TRBD1 (5 bases). Germline-derived CDR1 and CDR2 are MDHEN and SYDVKM. Trimming removed 1 base from V and 1 base from J, with 10 bases in between. The length of the CDR3 is 15 residues. Here the CDR3 reads CASSLYGGSNTEAFF. The CDR3 DNA sequence: TGTGCCAGCAGTTTATACGGGGGATCGAACACTGAAGCTTTCTTT.

V usage is TRBV24-1 and J usage is TRBJ2-3, with D unresolved. Looked up from germline, CDR1 is KGHDR and CDR2 is SFDVKD. V lost 5 bases and J lost 1, with 6 bases in between. This CDR3 spans 13 amino acids. The CDR3 protein is CATSASGTDTQYF. CDR3 in DNA: TGTGCCACCAGTGCAAGCGGCACAGATACGCAGTATTTT.

The rearrangement joins TRBV5-1 to TRBJ2-7; 8 nucleotides align to TRBD1. V gave up 0 bases and J gave up 5 bases; unmatched junction bases: 7. Germline V CDR1 and CDR2: SGHRS, YFSETQ. The CDR3 sequence is 15 residues long. CDR3 residues: CASSLGGQGLDEQYF. In DNA form, the CDR3 reads TGCGCCAGCAGCTTGGGAGGACAGGGTCTCGACGAGCAGTACTTC.

The chain joins TRBV7-9 to TRBJ1-4, with D possibly being TRBD1 (5 bases). V gave up 3 bases and J gave up 6 bases, with 11 bases separating them. The CDR3 runs to 14 residues. Germline loops: CDR1 SEHNR, CDR2 FQNEAQ (reference sequence). As DNA, the CDR3 is TGTGCCAGCAGCTTCGGACATGTCGATGAAAAACTGTTTTTT. Translating gives CASSFGHVDEKLFF.

The J gene is TRBJ1-1, the V gene TRBV16; the D is unclear. The ends were cut back, 1 base at V and 4 bases at J, with 13 bases in the middle. CDR1 is KGHSY and CDR2 is FQNENV in the germline V gene. The CDR3 is 15 amino acids. This CDR3 reads CASSQFGSGVTEAFF. The DNA of the CDR3 is TGTGCCAGCAGCCAATTTGGTTCCGGGGTCACTGAAGCTTTCTTT.

CDR3 bases: TGTGCCACCCAACCACAGGGAATGGGCAATCAGCCCCAGCATTTT. Its protein is CATQPQGMGNQPQHF. V is TRBV24-1 and J is TRBJ1-5; TRBD1 is a possible D gene (6 bases). V lost 9 bases and J 2 bases, leaving 16 bases between the germline ends. Germline CDR1 and CDR2: KGHDR and SFDVKD. The CDR3 extends over 15 amino acids.

The chain carries TRBV25-1 and TRBJ2-5; D remains unclear. This CDR3 has 15 amino acids. Germline CDR1 reads MGHDK; CDR2 reads SYGVNS. Trimming left V 4 bases short and J 9 bases short, with 21 bases between. In DNA form, the CDR3 reads TGTGCCAGCAGTGCTCCGACAAATTTACAAGGTGCCCAGTACTTC. The encoded protein is CASSAPTNLQGAQYF.

This chain connects TRBV18 to TRBJ2-3; 10 nucleotides align to TRBD2. CDR1 and CDR2 from the germline V gene are KGHSH and LQKENI. V was pared by 4 bases and J by 1 base, with 2 bases of the junction left unmatched. The CDR3 is 15 amino acids. CDR3 DNA: TGTGCCAGCTCACTCGGGACTAGCGGCACAGATACGCAGTATTTT. Translated: CASSLGTSGTDTQYF.

This chain joins TRBV13 and TRBJ2-3; TRBD1 agrees at 11 bases. CDR3 length: 16 residues. Trimming removed 4 bases from V and 3 bases from J; junction bases left unmatched: 6. CDR1 PRHDT and CDR2 FYEKMQ come from the germline V gene (reference sequence). The CDR3, as DNA: TGTGCCAGCAGCTCGCCCGGGACAGGGGGTACAGATACGCAGTATTTT. This translates into CASSSPGTGGTDTQYF. Together with reference TRBV13 and TRBJ2-3, the CDR3 gives the full variable domain: AAGVIQSPRHLIKEKRETATLKCYPIPRHDTVYWYQQGPGQDPQFLISFYEKMQSDKGSIPDRFSAQQFSDYHSELNMSSLELGDSALYFCASSSPGTGGTDTQYFGPGTRLTVL.

V is TRBV5-6 and J is TRBJ1-6; tentative D call: TRBD1 (5 bases). CDR3 length equals 14 residues. V was trimmed by 0 bases and J by 10 bases, leaving 11 bases between them. The germline gives CDR1 SGHDT, CDR2 YYEEEE. This CDR3 is CASSLGGLRSPLHF. For the CDR3, the DNA is TGTGCCAGCAGCTTGGGGGGCTTACGGTCACCCCTCCACTTT.

The V gene is TRBV7-9, the J gene TRBJ2-7, with TRBD1 as a possible D gene (6 bases). V lost 0 bases and J lost 2, with 8 bases in between. This CDR3 has 14 residues. The germline V gene encodes CDR1 SEHNR and CDR2 FQNEAQ (reference sequence). The CDR3 loop is CASSLAGDTYEQYF. The CDR3 nucleotides are TGTGCCAGCAGCTTAGCGGGGGACACCTACGAGCAGTACTTC.

The chain recombines TRBV27 with TRBJ1-5; the D gene is possibly TRBD1 (5 bases). The CDR3 has 15 amino acids. Germline CDR1 is MNHEY and CDR2 is SMNVEV (reference sequence). Trimming removed 4 bases from V and 2 bases from J, with 12 bases in between. The CDR3, as DNA: TGTGCCAGCAGTTCGATGGGACTTCGCAATCAGCCCCAGCATTTT. Its protein product is CASSSMGLRNQPQHF.